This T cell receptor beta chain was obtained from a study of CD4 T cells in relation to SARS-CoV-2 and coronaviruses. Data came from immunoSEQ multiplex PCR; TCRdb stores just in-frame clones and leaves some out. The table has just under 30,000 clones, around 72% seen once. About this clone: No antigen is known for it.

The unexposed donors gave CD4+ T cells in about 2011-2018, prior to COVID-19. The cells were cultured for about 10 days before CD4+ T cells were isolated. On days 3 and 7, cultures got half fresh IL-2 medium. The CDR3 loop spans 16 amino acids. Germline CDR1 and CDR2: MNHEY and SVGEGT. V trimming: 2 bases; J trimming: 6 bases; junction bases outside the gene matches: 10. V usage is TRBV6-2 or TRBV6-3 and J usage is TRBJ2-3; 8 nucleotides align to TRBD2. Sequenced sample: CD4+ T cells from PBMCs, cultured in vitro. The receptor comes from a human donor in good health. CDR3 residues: CASSYSQRGTRDTQYF. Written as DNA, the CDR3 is TGTGCCAGCAGTTACAGCCAGCGGGGGACGCGGGATACGCAGTATTTT.